The 7 T cell receptor beta chains reported below all come from one sample, sequenced in a study of regulatory T cells in long-lasting Graves disease. HTBI primers from iRepertoire and Arm-PCR of CDR3 regions yielded the TCR beta libraries. TCRdb passed the multiplex PCR reads through MiXCR, listing each CDR3 protein once. Among 360,000 or so distinct CDR3 sequences listed, around 15% were seen once. As for time point: newly diagnosed GD, antithyroid drugs for less than 3 months. RNA from PBMCs was the source of the TCR library. The same sample was also used in a study of T cells in Graves' hyperthyroidism and ophthalmopathy.

Material: peripheral blood mononuclear cells (PBMCs), obtained at new diagnosis, from a patient treated with antithyroid drugs. These receptors were collected from a man aged 35 to 55 with Graves disease.

Many counts were recorded for this clonotype. The chain recombines TRBV5-1 with TRBJ2-7; 7 positions agree with TRBD1. The length of the CDR3 is 12 residues. Per the germline V gene, CDR1 is SGHRS and CDR2 is YFSETQ. J lost 5 bases, V lost 6 bases, and 5 bases had no gene match. The CDR3 region is CASMQTGDEQYF. The CDR3, as DNA: TGCGCCAGCATGCAAACAGGGGACGAGCAGTACTTC.

The chain links TRBV20-1 to TRBJ2-5; D unresolved. The germline V gene encodes CDR1 DFQATT and CDR2 SNEGSKA (reference sequence). CDR3 length: 12 amino acids. Trimming stripped 4 bases from V and 5 bases from J, with 11 bases between. CDR3 sequence (DNA): TGCAGTGCTATGAAAACGAGGGAGACCCAGTACTTC. This gives the protein CSAMKTRETQYF.

At least ten counts were recorded for this clonotype. V and J are TRBV2 and TRBJ1-1, with D unclear. The CDR3 is 15 residues long. V was trimmed by 2 bases and J by 2 bases, leaving 12 bases between them. CDR1 is SNHLY, CDR2 FYNNEI, per germline. The CDR3 protein is CASSELFGSNTEAFF. The CDR3, as DNA: TGTGCCAGCAGTGAATTATTTGGCAGCAACACTGAAGCTTTCTTT.

This clonotype came up a few times. V is TRBV29-1 and J is TRBJ2-1, with D unresolved. Germline V gene sequence: CDR1 SQVTM, CDR2 ANQGSEA. The CDR3 has 16 amino acids. Trimming removed 0 bases at V and 9 bases at J, with 21 bases between. For the CDR3, the DNA is TGCAGCGTTGAAGATTACGAGACTCACAACTGGGGTGAGCAGTTCTTC. Encoded protein: CSVEDYETHNWGEQFF.

This clonotype was counted once. The chain carries TRBV5-6 and TRBJ2-1, with 9 bases identical to TRBD1. This CDR3 has 14 amino acids. V was pared by 6 bases and J by 2 bases, with 3 bases of the junction left unmatched. Germline V gene data show CDR1 as SGHDT and CDR2 as YYEEEE. The CDR3 DNA is TGTGCCAGCAAGGGACAGGGTGCCTACAATGAGCAGTTCTTC. Protein product: CASKGQGAYNEQFF.

This clonotype was recorded many times. The CDR3 DNA sequence: TGTGCCACCAAAACCGGGACAGAGACCTACGAGCAGTACTTC. Protein sequence: CATKTGTETYEQYF. The chain joins TRBV28 to TRBJ2-7, with 7 bases aligning to TRBD1. In germline, CDR1 is MDHEN, CDR2 SYDVKM. The J segment lost 2 bases and the V segment lost 10 bases, leaving 11 bases of the junction unmatched. CDR3 length equals 14 residues.

This clonotype appeared many times. The chain has TRBV28 and TRBJ2-7, with D possibly TRBD2 on 6 matching bases. The CDR3 sequence is 11 residues long. In germline, CDR1 is MDHEN, CDR2 SYDVKM. Trimming left V 8 bases short and J 7 bases short, with 12 bases between. The chain's CDR3 is CASQEGGEQYF. CDR3 coding DNA: TGTGCCAGCCAGGAGGGCGGGGAGCAGTACTTC.